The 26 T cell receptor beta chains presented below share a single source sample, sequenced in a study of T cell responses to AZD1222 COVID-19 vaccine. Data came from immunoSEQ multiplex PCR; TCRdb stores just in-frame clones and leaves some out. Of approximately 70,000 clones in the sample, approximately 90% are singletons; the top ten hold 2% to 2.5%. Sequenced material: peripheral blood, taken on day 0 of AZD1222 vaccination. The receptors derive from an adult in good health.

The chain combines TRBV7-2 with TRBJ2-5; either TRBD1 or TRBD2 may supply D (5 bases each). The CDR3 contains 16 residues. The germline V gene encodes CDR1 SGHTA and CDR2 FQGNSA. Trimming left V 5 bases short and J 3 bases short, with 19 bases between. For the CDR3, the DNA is TGTGCCAGCAGCACAAGGGCCCGGGACGGGAAAGAGACCCAGTACTTC. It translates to CASSTRARDGKETQYF.

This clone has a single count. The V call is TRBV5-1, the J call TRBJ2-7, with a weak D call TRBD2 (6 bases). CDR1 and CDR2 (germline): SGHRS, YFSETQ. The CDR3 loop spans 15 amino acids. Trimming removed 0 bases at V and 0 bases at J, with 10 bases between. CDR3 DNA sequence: TGCGCCAGCAGCTTGGGGAGGGTTCCCTCCTACGAGCAGTACTTC. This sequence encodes CASSLGRVPSYEQYF.

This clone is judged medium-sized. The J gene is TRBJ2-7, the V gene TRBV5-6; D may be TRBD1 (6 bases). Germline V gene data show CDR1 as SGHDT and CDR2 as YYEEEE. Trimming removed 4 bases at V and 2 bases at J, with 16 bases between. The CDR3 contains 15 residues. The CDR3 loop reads CASSKGHWVAYEQYF. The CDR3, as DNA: TGTGCCAGCAGCAAGGGACATTGGGTCGCCTACGAGCAGTACTTC.

This chain's CDR3 is CASSRRAEGGYTF. CDR3 DNA sequence: TGTGCCAGCAGCCGGAGGGCCGAAGGTGGCTACACCTTC. V gene TRBV27 combines with J gene TRBJ1-2; D is ambiguous. This CDR3 spans 13 amino acids. The V gene lost 6 bases and the J gene lost 7 bases, with 15 bases spanning the gap. CDR1 and CDR2 from the germline V gene are MNHEY and SMNVEV (reference sequence).

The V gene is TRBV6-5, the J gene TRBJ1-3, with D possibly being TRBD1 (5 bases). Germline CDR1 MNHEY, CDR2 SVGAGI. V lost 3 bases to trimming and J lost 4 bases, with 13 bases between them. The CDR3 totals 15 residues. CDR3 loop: CASSYQGRDGNTIYF. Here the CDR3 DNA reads TGTGCCAGCAGTTATCAGGGTCGGGACGGAAACACCATATATTTT.

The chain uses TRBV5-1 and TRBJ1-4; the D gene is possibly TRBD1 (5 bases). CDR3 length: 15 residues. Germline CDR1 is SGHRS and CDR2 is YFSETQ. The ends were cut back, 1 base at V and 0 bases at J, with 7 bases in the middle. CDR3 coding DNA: TGCGCCAGCAGCTTGTGGACAACAACTAATGAAAAACTGTTTTTT. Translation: CASSLWTTTNEKLFF.

CDR3 coding DNA: TGTGCCAGCAGCCCTGGCACTTGGAATAACTATGGCTACACCTTC. It specifies CASSPGTWNNYGYTF. V usage is TRBV5-6 and J usage is TRBJ1-2, with D uncertain. Germline V gives CDR1 SGHDT, CDR2 YYEEEE. CDR3 size: 15 residues. V lost 4 bases to trimming and J lost 1 base, with 14 bases between them.

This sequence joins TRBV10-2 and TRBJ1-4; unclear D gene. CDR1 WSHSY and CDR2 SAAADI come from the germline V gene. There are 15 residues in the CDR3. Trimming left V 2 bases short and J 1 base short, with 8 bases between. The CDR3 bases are TGCGCCAGCAGTGAGACGCACATAACTAATGAAAAACTGTTTTTT. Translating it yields CASSETHITNEKLFF.

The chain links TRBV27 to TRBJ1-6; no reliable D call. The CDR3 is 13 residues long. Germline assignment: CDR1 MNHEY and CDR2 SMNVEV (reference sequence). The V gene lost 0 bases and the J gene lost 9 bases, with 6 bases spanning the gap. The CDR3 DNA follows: TGTGCCAGCAGTTTATCTGGCGGTTCACCCCTCCACTTT. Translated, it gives CASSLSGGSPLHF.

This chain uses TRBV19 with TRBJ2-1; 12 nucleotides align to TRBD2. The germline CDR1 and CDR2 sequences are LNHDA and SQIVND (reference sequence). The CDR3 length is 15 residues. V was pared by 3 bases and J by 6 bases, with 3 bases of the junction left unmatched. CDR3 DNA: TGTGCCAGTAGTATTCTAGCGGGGGGGCCCAATGAGCAGTTCTTC. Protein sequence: CASSILAGGPNEQFF.

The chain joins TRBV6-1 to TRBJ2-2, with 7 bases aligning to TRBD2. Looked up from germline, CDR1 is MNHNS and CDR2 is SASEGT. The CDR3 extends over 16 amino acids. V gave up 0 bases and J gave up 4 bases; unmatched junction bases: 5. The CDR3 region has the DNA TGTGCCAGCAGTGAAGCGCTGGGGGGGAGCACCGGGGAGCTGTTTTTT. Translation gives CASSEALGGSTGELFF.

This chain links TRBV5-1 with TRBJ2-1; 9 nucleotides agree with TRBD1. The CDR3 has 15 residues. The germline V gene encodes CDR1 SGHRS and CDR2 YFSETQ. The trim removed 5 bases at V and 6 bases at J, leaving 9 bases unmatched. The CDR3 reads CASRRTGATSNEQFF. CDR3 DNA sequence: TGCGCCAGCAGGCGGACAGGGGCAACTAGCAATGAGCAGTTCTTC.

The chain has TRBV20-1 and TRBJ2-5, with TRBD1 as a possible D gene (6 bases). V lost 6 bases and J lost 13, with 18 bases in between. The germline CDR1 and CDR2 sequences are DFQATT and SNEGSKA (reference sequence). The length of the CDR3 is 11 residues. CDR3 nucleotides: TGCAGTGCCACGCTCGGTGCAGGGGCGTACTTC. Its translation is CSATLGAGAYF.

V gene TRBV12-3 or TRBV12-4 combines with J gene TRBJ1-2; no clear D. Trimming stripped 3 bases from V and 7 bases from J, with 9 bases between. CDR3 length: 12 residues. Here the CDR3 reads CASSFGDLGYTF. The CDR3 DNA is TGTGCCAGCAGTTTTGGTGACCTTGGCTACACCTTC.

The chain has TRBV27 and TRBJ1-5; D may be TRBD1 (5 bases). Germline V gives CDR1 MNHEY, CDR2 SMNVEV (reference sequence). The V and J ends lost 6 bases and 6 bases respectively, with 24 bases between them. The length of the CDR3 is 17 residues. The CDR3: CASRLTSSRQRSQPQHF. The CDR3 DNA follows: TGTGCCAGCAGACTTACTTCATCTCGACAGCGGAGTCAGCCCCAGCATTTT.

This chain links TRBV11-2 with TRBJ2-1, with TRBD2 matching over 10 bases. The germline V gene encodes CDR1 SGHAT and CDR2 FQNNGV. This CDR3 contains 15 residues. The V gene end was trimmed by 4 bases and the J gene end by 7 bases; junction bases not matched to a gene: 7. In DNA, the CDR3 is TGTGCCAGCAGCTACTTAGCGGGAGGTAGGAATGAGCAGTTCTTC. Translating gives CASSYLAGGRNEQFF. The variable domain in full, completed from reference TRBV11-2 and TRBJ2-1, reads EAGVAQSPRYKIIEKRQSVAFWCNPISGHATLYWYQQILGQGPKLLIQFQNNGVVDDSQLPKDRFSAERLKGVDSTLKIQPAKLEDSAVYLCASSYLAGGRNEQFFGPGTRLTVL.

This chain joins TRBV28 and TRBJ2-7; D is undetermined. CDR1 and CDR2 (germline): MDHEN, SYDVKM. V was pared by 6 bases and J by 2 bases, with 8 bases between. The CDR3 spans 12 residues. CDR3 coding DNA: TGTGCCAGCAGGCGTACGACCTACGAGCAGTACTTC. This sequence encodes CASRRTTYEQYF.

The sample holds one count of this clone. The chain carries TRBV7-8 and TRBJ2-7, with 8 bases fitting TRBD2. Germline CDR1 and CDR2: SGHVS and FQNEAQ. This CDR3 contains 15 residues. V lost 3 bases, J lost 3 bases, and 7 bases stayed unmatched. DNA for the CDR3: TGTGCCAGCAGCTTCGGTAGCGGGACCGACTACGAGCAGTACTTC. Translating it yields CASSFGSGTDYEQYF.

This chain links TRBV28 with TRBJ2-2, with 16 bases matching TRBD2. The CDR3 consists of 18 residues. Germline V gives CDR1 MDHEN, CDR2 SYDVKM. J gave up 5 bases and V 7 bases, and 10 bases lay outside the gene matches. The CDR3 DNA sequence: TGTGCCAGCATCGGGACTAGCGGGAGGGAGGTGAGAACCGGGGAGCTGTTTTTT. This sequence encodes CASIGTSGREVRTGELFF.

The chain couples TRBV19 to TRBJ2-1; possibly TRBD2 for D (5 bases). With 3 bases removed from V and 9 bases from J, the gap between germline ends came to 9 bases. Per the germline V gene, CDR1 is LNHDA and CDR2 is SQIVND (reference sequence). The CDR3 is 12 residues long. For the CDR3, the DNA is TGTGCCAGTAGTATTCGGGAAAGTGAGCAGTTCTTC. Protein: CASSIRESEQFF. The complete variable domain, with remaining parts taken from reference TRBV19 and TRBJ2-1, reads DGGITQSPKYLFRKEGQNVTLSCEQNLNHDAMYWYRQDPGQGLRLIYYSQIVNDFQKGDIAEGYSVSREKKESFPLTVTSAQKNPTAFYLCASSIRESEQFFGPGTRLTVL.

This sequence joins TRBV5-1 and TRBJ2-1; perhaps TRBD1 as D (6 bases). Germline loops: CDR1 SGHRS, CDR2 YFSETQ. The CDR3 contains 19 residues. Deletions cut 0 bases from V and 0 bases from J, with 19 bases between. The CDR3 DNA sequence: TGCGCCAGCAGCTTGGGGGGGCTAACCCTTGGGAGCTCCTACAATGAGCAGTTCTTC. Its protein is CASSLGGLTLGSSYNEQFF.

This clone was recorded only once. CDR3 region: CASSLGETQYF. CDR3 nucleotide sequence: TGTGCCAGCAGTTTGGGGGAGACCCAGTACTTC. The chain has TRBV27 and TRBJ2-5; D gene unclear. The CDR3 loop spans 11 amino acids. V was cut by 3 bases and J by 5 bases, with 4 bases left in between. The germline gives CDR1 MNHEY, CDR2 SMNVEV (reference sequence).

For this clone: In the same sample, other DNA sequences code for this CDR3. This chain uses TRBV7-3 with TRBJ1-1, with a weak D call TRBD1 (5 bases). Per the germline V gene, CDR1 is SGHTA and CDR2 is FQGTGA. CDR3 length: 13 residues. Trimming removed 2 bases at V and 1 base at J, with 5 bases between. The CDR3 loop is CASSLQGNTEAFF. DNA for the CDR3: TGTGCCAGCAGCTTACAGGGGAACACTGAAGCTTTCTTT.

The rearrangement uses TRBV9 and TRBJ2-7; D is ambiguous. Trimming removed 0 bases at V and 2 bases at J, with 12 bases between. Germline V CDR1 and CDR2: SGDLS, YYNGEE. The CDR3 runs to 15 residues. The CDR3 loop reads CASSVGPGITYEQYF. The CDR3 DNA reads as TGTGCCAGCAGCGTAGGCCCGGGCATCACCTACGAGCAGTACTTC. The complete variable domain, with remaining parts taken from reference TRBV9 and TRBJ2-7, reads DSGVTQTPKHLITATGQRVTLRCSPRSGDLSVYWYQQSLDQGLQFLIQYYNGEERAKGNILERFSAQQFPDLHSELNLSSLELGDSALYFCASSVGPGITYEQYFGPGTRLTVT.

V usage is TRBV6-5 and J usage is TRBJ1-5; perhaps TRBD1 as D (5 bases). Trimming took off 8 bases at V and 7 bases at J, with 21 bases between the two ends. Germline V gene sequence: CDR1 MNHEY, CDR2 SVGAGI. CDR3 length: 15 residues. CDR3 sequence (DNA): TGTGCCAGCCGCTCCCTGCCGGGGGAAGGCCAGCCCCAGCATTTT. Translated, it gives CASRSLPGEGQPQHF.

The chain's CDR3 is CASSESGDRVEQYF. Written as DNA, the CDR3 is TGCGCCAGCAGTGAGTCGGGAGACAGGGTCGAGCAGTACTTC. V gene TRBV10-1 combines with J gene TRBJ2-7, with 7 bases that match TRBD1. With 0 bases clipped from V and 6 bases from J, the junction kept 5 bases outside the gene matches. Germline lookup yields CDR1 WNHNN and CDR2 SYGVQD (reference sequence). The CDR3 is 14 residues long.